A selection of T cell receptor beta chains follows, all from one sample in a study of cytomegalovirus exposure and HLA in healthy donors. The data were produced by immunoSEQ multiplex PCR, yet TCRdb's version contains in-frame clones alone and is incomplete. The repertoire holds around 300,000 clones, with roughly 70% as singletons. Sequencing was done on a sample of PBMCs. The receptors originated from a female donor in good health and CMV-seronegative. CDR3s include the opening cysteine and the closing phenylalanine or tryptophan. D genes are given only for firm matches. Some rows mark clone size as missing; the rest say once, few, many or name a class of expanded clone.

CASSPDRGLNTEAFF	TGCGCCAGCAGCCCGGACAGGGGATTGAACACTGAAGCTTTCTTT	TRBD1	TRBJ1-1	TRBV5-1	NA
CASSGYPDSLTDTQYF	TGTGCCAGCAGCGGCTACCCGGACAGCCTCACAGATACGCAGTATTTT	NA	TRBJ2-3	TRBV28	once
CASSVVMGTGIYEQYF	TGTGCCAGCAGTGTAGTAATGGGGACAGGGATCTACGAGCAGTACTTC	TRBD1	TRBJ2-7	TRBV27	NA
CASSLFLQGYEQYF	TGTGCCAGCAGTTTATTTCTGCAGGGCTACGAGCAGTACTTC	NA	TRBJ2-7	TRBV27	NA
CASSSTSGGREQFF	TGTGCCAGCAGCTCGACTAGCGGGGGTCGGGAGCAGTTCTTC	TRBD2	TRBJ2-1	TRBV11-3	NA
CASSSGRGPYNEQFF	TGTGCCAGCAGTAGCGGGAGGGGCCCCTACAATGAGCAGTTCTTC	TRBD2	TRBJ2-1	TRBV6-1	NA
CASSLSGTGGLSSGNTIYF	TGTGCCAGCTCACTTTCCGGGACAGGGGGCCTATCCTCTGGAAACACCATATATTTT	TRBD1	TRBJ1-3	TRBV18	NA
CASSGGTGLRYEQYF	TGCGCCAGCAGCGGGGGGACAGGGCTCCGATACGAGCAGTACTTC	TRBD1	TRBJ2-7	TRBV5-1	NA
CASSLEGKGEKLFF	TGTGCCAGCAGCTTAGAGGGGAAGGGTGAAAAACTGTTTTTT	NA	TRBJ1-4	TRBV7-7	NA
CASSLVGRRTGELFF	TGTGCCAGCAGCTTGGTTGGGCGTCGCACCGGGGAGCTGTTTTTT	NA	TRBJ2-2	TRBV5-8	few
CASSWGQANTEAFF	TGTGCCAGCAGCTGGGGACAGGCGAACACTGAAGCTTTCTTT	TRBD1	TRBJ1-1	TRBV11-2	NA
CASSFGLTGELFF	TGTGCCAGCAGCTTTGGACTGACCGGGGAGCTGTTTTTT	NA	TRBJ2-2	TRBV11-3	NA
CASSLSAAGTLTAPDTQYF	TGTGCCAGCAGTTTATCTGCAGCGGGAACCCTCACGGCCCCGGATACGCAGTATTTT	TRBD2	TRBJ2-3	TRBV27	NA
CASSAPVGSPQHF	TGTGCCAGCAGTGCACCGGTAGGTAGCCCCCAGCATTTT	NA	TRBJ1-5	TRBV28	NA
CASRQTETEAFF	TGTGCCAGCAGGCAGACAGAAACTGAAGCTTTCTTT	NA	TRBJ1-1	TRBV28	NA
CASSPRLAGGPPTGELFF	TGTGCCAGCAGCCCCCGACTAGCGGGAGGGCCCCCCACCGGGGAGCTGTTTTTT	TRBD2	TRBJ2-2	TRBV7-9	NA
CASSFRTGKDTQYF	TGTGCCAGCAGCTTCCGGACAGGGAAAGATACGCAGTATTTT	TRBD1	TRBJ2-3	TRBV7-7	NA
CASSYEGTKGRYTF	TGTGCCAGCAGTTACGAGGGGACAAAGGGTCGCTACACCTTC	NA	TRBJ1-2	TRBV6-5	NA
CASRLTRGRLAGFNNEQFF	TGTGCCAGCAGACTAACCCGAGGCCGCTTAGCGGGATTTAACAATGAGCAGTTCTTC	TRBD2	TRBJ2-1	TRBV27	NA
CASSSWGRGSYEQYF	TGTGCCAGCAGCTCATGGGGCAGGGGGTCCTACGAGCAGTACTTC	TRBD1	TRBJ2-7	TRBV7-9	few
CASGARLAGEGDNEQFF	TGTGCTAGTGGTGCCCGACTAGCGGGAGAGGGGGACAATGAGCAGTTCTTC	TRBD2	TRBJ2-1	TRBV12-5	NA
CASSSLYLQGGYGYTF	TGTGCCAGCAGCTCCCTTTATCTTCAGGGCGGCTATGGCTACACCTTC	NA	TRBJ1-2	TRBV5-6	NA
CASSFTPTGGTQYF	TGTGCCAGCAGCTTTACCCCTACTGGTGGGACCCAGTACTTC	NA	TRBJ2-5	TRBV28	NA
CASSWTDGYGYTF	TGTGCCAGCAGCTGGACAGACGGCTATGGCTACACCTTC	NA	TRBJ1-2	TRBV5-4	once
CASSLSRRDIKSPGANVLTF	TGTGCCAGCAGTTTAAGTCGCCGGGACATCAAAAGTCCTGGGGCCAACGTCCTGACTTTC	NA	TRBJ2-6	TRBV27	NA
CASSVGGNRGTEAFF	TGTGCCAGCAGCGTGGGGGGAAACAGGGGCACTGAAGCTTTCTTT	TRBD1	TRBJ1-1	TRBV9	NA
CASSLRASGRARETQYF	TGCGCCAGCAGCTTGCGGGCTAGCGGGAGGGCTCGTGAGACCCAGTACTTC	TRBD2	TRBJ2-5	TRBV5-1	NA
CASSPGTSGTGYEQFF	TGCGCCAGCAGTCCCGGGACTAGCGGGACTGGGTATGAGCAGTTCTTC	TRBD2	TRBJ2-1	TRBV5-1	NA
CASSLDSSGANVLTF	TGCGCCAGCAGCTTGGACAGCTCTGGGGCCAACGTCCTGACTTTC	NA	TRBJ2-6	TRBV5-1	few
CASTEGVLASGLQETQYF	TGTGCCAGCACTGAGGGGGTTCTCGCTAGCGGTCTCCAAGAGACCCAGTACTTC	NA	TRBJ2-5	TRBV7-8	few
CASSQWTSADTDTQYF	TGTGCCAGCAGCCAATGGACTAGCGCCGACACAGATACGCAGTATTTT	TRBD2	TRBJ2-3	TRBV5-4	NA
CASSPRSGSEYEQYF	TGTGCCAGCTCACCACGATCAGGGTCGGAATACGAGCAGTACTTC	NA	TRBJ2-7	TRBV18	NA
CASTRTGRDGELFF	TGTGCCAGCACCCGGACAGGGCGGGACGGGGAGCTGTTTTTT	TRBD1	TRBJ2-2	TRBV11-2	NA
CASSLGPGTYEQYF	TGCGCCAGCAGCTTGGGCCCGGGTACCTACGAGCAGTACTTC	NA	TRBJ2-7	TRBV5-1	once
CATSRGGYGNTEAFF	TGTGCCACCAGCAGAGGCGGGTATGGGAACACTGAAGCTTTCTTT	NA	TRBJ1-1	TRBV15	once
CAWSASDRENEQYF	TGTGCCTGGAGTGCCAGTGACAGGGAAAACGAGCAGTACTTC	TRBD1	TRBJ2-7	TRBV30	NA
CASSQEGQGGYTF	TGTGCCAGCAGCCAAGAGGGACAGGGTGGCTACACCTTC	TRBD1	TRBJ1-2	TRBV4-2	NA